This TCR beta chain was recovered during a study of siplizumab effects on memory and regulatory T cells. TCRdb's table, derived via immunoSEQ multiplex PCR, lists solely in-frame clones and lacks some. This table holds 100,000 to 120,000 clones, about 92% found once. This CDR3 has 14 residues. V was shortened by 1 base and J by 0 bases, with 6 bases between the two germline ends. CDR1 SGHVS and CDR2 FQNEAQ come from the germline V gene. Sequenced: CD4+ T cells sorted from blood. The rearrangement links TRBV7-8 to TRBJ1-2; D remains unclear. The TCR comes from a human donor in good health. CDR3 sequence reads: CASSLDGANYGYTF. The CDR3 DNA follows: TGTGCCAGCAGCTTAGACGGGGCTAACTATGGCTACACCTTC.